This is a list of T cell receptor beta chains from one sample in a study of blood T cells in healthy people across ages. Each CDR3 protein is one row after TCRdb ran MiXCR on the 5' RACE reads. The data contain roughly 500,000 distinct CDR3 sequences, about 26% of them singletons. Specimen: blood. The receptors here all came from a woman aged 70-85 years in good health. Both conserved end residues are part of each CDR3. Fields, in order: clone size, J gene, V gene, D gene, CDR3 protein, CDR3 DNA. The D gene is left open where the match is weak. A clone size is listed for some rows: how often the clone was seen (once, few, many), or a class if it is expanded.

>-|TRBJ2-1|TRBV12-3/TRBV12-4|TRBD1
CASSFGQGANEQFF
TGTGCCAGCAGTTTCGGACAGGGGGCGAATGAGCAGTTCTTC
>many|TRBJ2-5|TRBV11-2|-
CASSSGQLLQETQYF
TGTGCCAGCAGCTCCGGACAGCTACTCCAAGAGACCCAGTACTTC
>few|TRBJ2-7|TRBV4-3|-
CASSQGYLSSATYEQYF
TGCGCCAGCAGCCAAGGCTACCTGTCCAGCGCCACCTACGAGCAGTACTTC
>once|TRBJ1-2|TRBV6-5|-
CASSYYPSEGIGNYGYTF
TGTGCCAGCAGTTACTACCCGTCGGAGGGGATCGGTAACTATGGCTACACCTTC
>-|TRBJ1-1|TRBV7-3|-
CVSSLMRSTEAFF
TGTGTCAGCAGCTTAATGCGGAGCACTGAAGCTTTCTTT
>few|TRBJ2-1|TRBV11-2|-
CASGKRAAGNNEQFF
TGTGCCAGCGGGAAGAGGGCGGCCGGGAACAATGAGCAGTTCTTC
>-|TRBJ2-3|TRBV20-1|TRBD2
CSASRSSGGSDTQYF
TGCAGTGCTAGCCGGTCTAGCGGGGGGTCAGATACGCAGTATTTT
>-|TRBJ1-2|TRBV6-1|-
CASSAGVRIVGYTF
TGTGCCAGCAGTGCAGGGGTACGAATAGTGGGCTACACCTTC
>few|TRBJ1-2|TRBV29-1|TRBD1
CSVRQGLNYGYTF
TGCAGCGTTCGACAGGGCTTGAACTATGGCTACACCTTC
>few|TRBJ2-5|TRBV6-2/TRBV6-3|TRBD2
CASSDWRGVWETQYF
TGTGCCAGCAGCGACTGGCGGGGGGTGTGGGAGACCCAGTACTTC
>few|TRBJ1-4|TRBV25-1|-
CASSGAGSPTNEKLFF
TGTGCCAGCAGTGGGGCCGGGTCCCCCACTAATGAAAAACTGTTTTTT
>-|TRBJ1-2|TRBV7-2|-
CVSSLSIYGYTF
TGTGTCAGCAGCTTATCGATTTATGGCTACACCTTC
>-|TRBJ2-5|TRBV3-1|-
CASSQISRETQYF
TGTGCCAGCAGCCAGATCAGCCGAGAGACCCAGTACTTC
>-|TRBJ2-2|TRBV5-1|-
CASSLITTSTGELFF
TGCGCCAGCAGCTTAATTACGACGTCGACCGGGGAGCTGTTTTTT
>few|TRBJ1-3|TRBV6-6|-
CASSQLQGNTIYF
TGTGCCAGCAGTCAACTGCAGGGAAACACCATATATTTT
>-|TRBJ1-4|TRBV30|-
CAWSVKGIEKLFF
TGTGCCTGGAGTGTAAAGGGCATTGAAAAACTGTTTTTT
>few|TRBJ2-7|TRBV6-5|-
CASSYSGQGMVREYF
TGTGCCAGCAGTTACTCTGGGCAGGGGATGGTTAGGGAGTACTTC
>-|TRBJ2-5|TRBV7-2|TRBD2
CASSWEGETQYF
TGTGCCAGCAGCTGGGAGGGAGAGACCCAGTACTTC
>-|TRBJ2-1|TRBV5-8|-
CASSRITASSYNEQFF
TGTGCCAGCAGCCGGATAACAGCTAGCTCCTACAATGAGCAGTTCTTC
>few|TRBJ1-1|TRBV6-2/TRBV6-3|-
CASSYGRTTEAFF
TGTGCCAGCAGTTACGGTCGGACCACTGAAGCTTTCTTT
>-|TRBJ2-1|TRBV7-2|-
CANSQEFPATYNEQFF
TGTGCCAACAGCCAAGAGTTCCCAGCAACTTACAATGAGCAGTTCTTC
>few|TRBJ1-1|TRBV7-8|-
CASSFYMNTEAFF
TGTGCCAGCAGCTTCTACATGAACACTGAAGCTTTCTTT
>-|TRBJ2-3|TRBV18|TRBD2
CASSPTRLTSVTDTQYF
TGTGCCAGCTCACCAACCCGATTGACTAGCGTGACAGATACGCAGTATTTT
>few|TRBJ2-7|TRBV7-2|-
CASSLGSSGTRNEQYF
TGTGCCAGCAGCTTAGGTTCGTCCGGAACGAGGAACGAGCAGTACTTC
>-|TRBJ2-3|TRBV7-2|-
CASSSTQDTQYF
TGTGCCAGCAGCTCGACCCAAGATACGCAGTATTTT
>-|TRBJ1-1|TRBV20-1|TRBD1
CSARDHRTGGTEALF
TGCAGTGCTAGAGATCATAGGACAGGAGGTACTGAAGCTCTCTTT
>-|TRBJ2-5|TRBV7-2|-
CASSARWTQYF
TGTGCCAGCAGCGCGCGGTGGACCCAGTACTTC
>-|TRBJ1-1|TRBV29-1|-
CSDLGQGSNTEAFF
TGCAGCGACCTTGGGCAGGGGTCGAACACTGAAGCTTTCTTT
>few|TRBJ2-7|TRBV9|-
CASSVGTTPGYEQYF
TGTGCCAGCAGCGTAGGGACTACCCCAGGCTACGAGCAGTACTTC
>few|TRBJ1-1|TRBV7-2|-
CASSLAEDTEAFF
TGTGCCAGCAGCTTAGCAGAAGACACTGAAGCTTTCTTT
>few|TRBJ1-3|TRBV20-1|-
CSARPRRGSGNTIYF
TGCAGTGCTAGACCAAGGAGGGGCTCTGGAAACACCATATATTTT
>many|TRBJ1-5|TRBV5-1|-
CASSLGPNQPQHF
TGCGCCAGCAGCTTGGGGCCCAATCAGCCCCAGCATTTT
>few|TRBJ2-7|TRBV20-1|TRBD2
CSAPTSGGAREQYF
TGCAGTGCTCCTACTAGCGGGGGGGCGCGCGAGCAGTACTTC
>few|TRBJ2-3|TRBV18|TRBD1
CASSEDRGTDTQYF
TGTGCCAGCTCCGAGGACAGGGGCACAGATACGCAGTATTTT
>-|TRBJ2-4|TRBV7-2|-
CASSSWQLAKNIQYF
TGTGCCAGCAGCTCTTGGCAGCTAGCCAAAAACATTCAGTACTTC
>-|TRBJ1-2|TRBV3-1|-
CASSQGNLLNYGYTF
TGTGCCAGCAGCCAAGGAAACTTACTAAACTATGGCTACACCTTC
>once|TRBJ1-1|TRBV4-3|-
CASSQDQWGGEAFF
TGCGCCAGCAGCCAAGATCAGTGGGGAGGTGAAGCTTTCTTT
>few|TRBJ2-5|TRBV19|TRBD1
CASSIGQGVSEETQYF
TGTGCCAGTAGTATAGGACAGGGGGTGTCCGAAGAGACCCAGTACTTC
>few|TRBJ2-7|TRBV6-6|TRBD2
CASSTVAGGSYEQYF
TGTGCCAGCAGTACGGTAGCGGGGGGTAGCTACGAGCAGTACTTC
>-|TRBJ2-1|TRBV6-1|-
CASSVQVSSYNEQFF
TGTGCCAGCAGTGTTCAGGTTTCCTCCTACAATGAGCAGTTCTTC
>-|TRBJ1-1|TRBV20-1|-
CSAVMNTEAFF
TGCAGTGCTGTAATGAACACTGAAGCTTTCTTT
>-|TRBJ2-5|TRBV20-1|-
CSASGSGETQYF
TGCAGTGCTAGTGGGTCAGGGGAGACCCAGTACTTC
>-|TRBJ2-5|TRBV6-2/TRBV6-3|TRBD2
CASSLPKGLAGTYEERTQYF
TGTGCCAGCAGTCTCCCGAAGGGACTAGCGGGGACTTACGAAGAGAGGACCCAGTACTTC
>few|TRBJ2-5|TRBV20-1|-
CSADTMGETQYF
TGCAGTGCCGACACAATGGGAGAGACCCAGTACTTC
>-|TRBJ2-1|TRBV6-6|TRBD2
CASSVLAGFNNEQFF
TGTGCCAGCAGTGTTCTAGCGGGGTTTAACAATGAGCAGTTCTTC
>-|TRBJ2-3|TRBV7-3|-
CASSPRPGNTDTQYF
TGTGCCAGCAGCCCCCGTCCGGGGAACACAGATACGCAGTATTTT
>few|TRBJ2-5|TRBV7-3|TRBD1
CASSASTGYDTQYF
TGTGCCAGCAGCGCGTCGACAGGGTATGACACCCAGTACTTC
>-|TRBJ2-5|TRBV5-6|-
CASSMGFGNQETQYF
TGTGCCAGCAGCATGGGCTTTGGGAACCAAGAGACCCAGTACTTC
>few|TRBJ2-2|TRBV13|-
CASSFRRGNTGELFF
TGTGCCAGCAGCTTTAGAAGGGGAAACACCGGGGAGCTGTTTTTT
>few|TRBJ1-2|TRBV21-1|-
CASHPAGDGYTF
TGTGCCAGCCATCCGGCGGGGGACGGCTACACCTTC
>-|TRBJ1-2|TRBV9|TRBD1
CASSAGQGEYGYTF
TGTGCCAGCAGCGCCGGACAGGGGGAATATGGCTACACCTTC
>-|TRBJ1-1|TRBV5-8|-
CASSLGRHGAEAFF
TGTGCCAGCAGCTTGGGACGGCATGGCGCTGAAGCTTTCTTT
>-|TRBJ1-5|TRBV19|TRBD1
CASSIRQGGNQPQHF
TGTGCCAGTAGTATCCGACAGGGGGGCAATCAGCCCCAGCATTTT